Following are 20 T cell receptor beta chains from one sample sequenced in a study of T cell responses to AZD1222 COVID-19 vaccine. Only in-frame clones appear in the TCRdb table, and some are missing; sequencing was by immunoSEQ multiplex PCR. The data show more than 150,000 clones, approximately 90% seen once. This material consisted of peripheral blood, taken on day 0 of AZD1222 vaccination. The receptors were sampled from an adult in good health.

The sample holds one count of this clone. V usage is TRBV9 and J usage is TRBJ1-1; D not certain. The CDR3 is 15 amino acids. Per the germline V gene, CDR1 is SGDLS and CDR2 is YYNGEE. Trimming left V 4 bases short and J 0 bases short, with 13 bases between. The CDR3 DNA is TGTGCCAGCAGCCCCCACCGACTCATGAACACTGAAGCTTTCTTT. Protein: CASSPHRLMNTEAFF.

This sequence joins TRBV19 and TRBJ1-2; 7 nucleotides align to TRBD1. V was pared by 2 bases and J by 5 bases, with 8 bases of the junction left unmatched. Germline loops: CDR1 LNHDA, CDR2 SQIVND (reference sequence). The CDR3 length is 15 residues. CDR3 sequence: CASSISPDRIYGYTF. CDR3 DNA: TGTGCCAGTAGTATATCCCCGGACAGGATTTATGGCTACACCTTC.

V gene TRBV5-1 combines with J gene TRBJ2-2, with D possibly matching TRBD2 (5 bases). CDR1 and CDR2 from the germline V gene are SGHRS and YFSETQ. Deletions cut 0 bases from V and 0 bases from J, with 6 bases between. This CDR3 is 15 amino acids long. This CDR3 is CASSLGGSNTGELFF. In DNA, the CDR3 is TGCGCCAGCAGCTTGGGAGGGTCGAACACCGGGGAGCTGTTTTTT. Together with reference TRBV5-1 and TRBJ2-2, the CDR3 gives the full variable domain: KAGVTQTPRYLIKTRGQQVTLSCSPISGHRSVSWYQQTPGQGLQFLFEYFSETQRNKGNFPGRFSGRQFSNSRSEMNVSTLELGDSALYLCASSLGGSNTGELFFGEGSRLTVL.

DNA of the CDR3: TGTGCCAGCAGCGAAATGACTAGCGGGAACACCGGGGAGCTGTTTTTT. It yields the protein CASSEMTSGNTGELFF. The chain links TRBV7-3 to TRBJ2-2; TRBD2 agrees at 9 bases. This CDR3 comprises 16 residues. Per the germline V gene, CDR1 is SGHTA and CDR2 is FQGTGA. Trimming took 5 bases from V and 1 from J; bases not matched to a gene: 5.

The chain combines TRBV27 with TRBJ1-6; TRBD1 matches 7 bases. This CDR3 contains 16 residues. Germline loops: CDR1 MNHEY, CDR2 SMNVEV (reference sequence). After removal of 0 bases from V and 7 bases from J, the junction contained 6 bases not matched to a gene. CDR3 bases: TGTGCCAGCAGTTTATCGGCAGGGGGGGAAAATTCACCCCTCCACTTT. It translates to CASSLSAGGENSPLHF.

This clone was seen just once. The V call is TRBV5-1, the J call TRBJ2-3; 7 nucleotides match TRBD2. The CDR3 runs 15 residues. Germline loops: CDR1 SGHRS, CDR2 YFSETQ. The junction had 7 bases not matched to a gene; V was cut back by 3 bases and J by 3 bases. This chain's CDR3 is CASSSLGGSTDTQYF. CDR3 nucleotide sequence: TGCGCCAGCAGCTCCCTCGGGGGGTCGACAGATACGCAGTATTTT.

The chain carries TRBV18 and TRBJ2-3, with TRBD1 as a possible D gene (5 bases). Per the germline V gene, CDR1 is KGHSH and CDR2 is LQKENI. The V gene lost 1 base and the J gene lost 4 bases, with 18 bases spanning the gap. There are 17 residues in the CDR3. CDR3: CASSPLLGGLGPDTQYF. CDR3 bases: TGTGCCAGCTCACCACTCTTGGGCGGCCTGGGGCCAGATACGCAGTATTTT.

The rearrangement links TRBV24-1 to TRBJ2-5, with D maybe TRBD2 (6 bases). CDR3 length equals 13 residues. Germline V lookup: CDR1 KGHDR, CDR2 SFDVKD. Trimming cost V 9 bases and J 1 base, with 11 bases left between them. The CDR3: CATGGTGQETQYF. DNA of the CDR3: TGTGCCACCGGGGGGACTGGCCAAGAGACCCAGTACTTC.

This chain joins TRBV4-1 and TRBJ1-3; unclear D gene. V was shortened by 0 bases and J by 4 bases, with 4 bases between the two germline ends. CDR1 and CDR2 from the germline V gene are MGHRA and YSYEKL. The CDR3 totals 13 residues. CDR3 sequence: CASSQETGNTIYF. CDR3 DNA: TGCGCCAGCAGCCAAGAGACGGGAAACACCATATATTTT.

This clone appeared a single time. This chain joins TRBV5-4 and TRBJ1-4; 11 positions agree with TRBD1. Trimming at V came to 4 bases and at J to 7 bases, leaving 6 bases not matched to a gene. CDR3 size: 15 residues. Germline V gives CDR1 SGHNT, CDR2 YYREEE (reference sequence). In nucleotides, the CDR3 is TGTGCCAGCAGCCTCAGGACAGGGGGCAGTGAAAAACTGTTTTTT. Its translation is CASSLRTGGSEKLFF.

The chain uses TRBV6-5 and TRBJ1-1; D gene ambiguous. V was pared by 5 bases and J by 5 bases, with 6 bases between. Looked up from germline, CDR1 is MNHEY and CDR2 is SVGAGI. This CDR3 has 11 residues. CDR3 residues: CASSLGTEAFF. In nucleotides, the CDR3 is TGTGCCAGCAGTCTAGGGACTGAAGCTTTCTTT.

This clone was seen a few times. The genes are TRBV7-9 and TRBJ2-7; TRBD2 agrees at 7 bases. V was clipped by 5 bases and J by 6 bases; unmatched bases: 13. CDR1 and CDR2 from the germline V gene are SEHNR and FQNEAQ (reference sequence). The CDR3 is 15 residues long. The CDR3 DNA is TGTGCCAGCAGCCCCGAGGGCGGGAGAATCGGCGAGCAGTACTTC. Its protein is CASSPEGGRIGEQYF.

V gene TRBV6-2 or TRBV6-3 combines with J gene TRBJ2-7; no clear D. Trimming pared 6 bases from V and 3 bases from J, leaving 18 bases between. This CDR3 is 15 amino acids long. Germline CDR1 and CDR2: MNHEY and SVGEGT. The DNA for the CDR3 is TGTGCCAGCAGCCCGAGTGTGGGTTCAGTCTACGAGCAGTACTTC. Translating gives CASSPSVGSVYEQYF.

V is TRBV7-9 and J is TRBJ2-4; possible D gene TRBD2, 6 bases. Germline V gives CDR1 SEHNR, CDR2 FQNEAQ (reference sequence). This CDR3 comprises 11 residues. V was clipped by 3 bases and J by 12 bases, with 9 bases between them. CDR3 protein: CASSFAGSQYF. The CDR3 DNA reads TGTGCCAGCAGCTTTGCGGGGTCTCAGTACTTC.

V is TRBV6-1 and J is TRBJ1-4; D gene unclear. The CDR3 covers 15 residues. Trimming shortened V by 0 bases and J by 10 bases, and 15 bases separated the two germline ends. Germline CDR1 reads MNHNS; CDR2 reads SASEGT. CDR3 nucleotides: TGTGCCAGCAGTGAAGCGCCCGGGGAAATCGCAAAACTGTTTTTT. This gives the protein CASSEAPGEIAKLFF.

The chain has TRBV28 and TRBJ2-1; a weak D match, TRBD1 (5 bases). CDR1 and CDR2 (germline): MDHEN, SYDVKM. This CDR3 spans 13 amino acids. V lost 7 bases, J lost 3 bases, and 10 bases lay in between. CDR3 coding DNA: TGTGCCAGCACTCCCGACAGCTACAATGAGCAGTTCTTC. Protein sequence: CASTPDSYNEQFF.

As concerns this clone: Since a much larger clone is just one base distant, this may be a read error. This chain links TRBV7-9 with TRBJ1-1; D might be TRBD1 (5 bases). Germline CDR1 and CDR2: SEHNR and FQNEAQ (reference sequence). The length of the CDR3 is 12 residues. The V and J ends lost 6 bases and 1 base respectively, with 6 bases between them. CDR3 bases: TGTGCCAGCAGTCAGGGGAACACTGAAGCTTTCTTT. Translating it yields CASSQGNTEAFF.

The J gene is TRBJ1-1, the V gene TRBV6-1; D gene uncertain. The V end was cut by 2 bases, the J end by 0 bases, with 10 bases between. CDR3 size: 15 residues. CDR1 MNHNS and CDR2 SASEGT come from the germline V gene. CDR3 in DNA: TGTGCCAGCAGTGAATGGTGGGATTTGAACACTGAAGCTTTCTTT. It yields the protein CASSEWWDLNTEAFF.

The chain recombines TRBV5-6 with TRBJ1-5; 10 nucleotides align to TRBD1. Germline assignment: CDR1 SGHDT and CDR2 YYEEEE. The CDR3 consists of 15 residues. With 4 bases clipped from V and 2 bases from J, the junction kept 3 bases outside the gene matches. DNA of the CDR3: TGTGCCAGCAGCCTCGGGACAGGGGGCAATCAGCCCCAGCATTTT. Amino acids: CASSLGTGGNQPQHF.

This rearrangement joins TRBV10-1 to TRBJ2-7; D may be TRBD2 (6 bases). V was shortened by 1 base and J by 5 bases, with 24 bases between the two germline ends. Germline values: CDR1 WNHNN, CDR2 SYGVQD (reference sequence). The CDR3 has 18 residues. The CDR3 spells CASSEYGWLGGIGHEQYF. CDR3 in DNA: TGCGCCAGCAGTGAGTATGGATGGCTAGGCGGGATAGGCCACGAGCAGTACTTC.